What follows are 7 T cell receptor beta chains derived from one specimen sequenced in a study of cytomegalovirus exposure and HLA in healthy donors. PCR primers comprised 60 Vbeta and 13 Jbeta primers. Some clones are missing from TCRdb's copy, which holds only in-frame ones; the method was immunoSEQ multiplex PCR. This sample has fewer than 75,000 clones, with 65% to 85% found just once. Sequences were obtained from PBMCs. These receptors were taken from a woman aged 30 to 39 in good health and CMV-seronegative.

About this clone: One end of the junction does not line up with germline, which may come from a read error. This chain joins TRBV7-7 and TRBJ2-5, with 10 bases lining up with TRBD1. Germline-derived CDR1 and CDR2 are SSHAT and FNYEAQ (reference sequence). This CDR3 region has 14 residues. This CDR3 is CASSSDRGGETQYF. The CDR3 nucleotides are TGTGCTAGCAGCTCGGACAGGGGGGGGGAGACCCAGTACTTC.

V and J are TRBV10-3 and TRBJ1-2; TRBD1 matches 9 bases. J gave up 6 bases and V 6 bases, and 5 bases lay outside the gene matches. This CDR3 has 13 amino acids. Germline CDR1 reads ENHRY; CDR2 reads SYGVKD. CDR3 sequence (DNA): TGTGCCATCAGACAGGACAGGGGCAATGGCTACACCTTC. Translated: CAIRQDRGNGYTF.

This clone was detected only a few times. The chain carries TRBV18 and TRBJ1-1; D uncertain. Trimming removed 0 bases at V and 4 bases at J, with 9 bases between. The CDR3 consists of 14 residues. Germline V lookup: CDR1 KGHSH, CDR2 LQKENI. CDR3 sequence (DNA): TGTGCCAGCTCACCACCAGCGACCAGCACTGAAGCTTTCTTT. Its translation is CASSPPATSTEAFF.

V usage is TRBV27 and J usage is TRBJ2-4; 12 bases line up with TRBD2. CDR1 is MNHEY and CDR2 is SMNVEV in the germline V gene (reference sequence). The CDR3 extends over 15 amino acids. V trimming: 6 bases; J trimming: 2 bases; junction bases outside the gene matches: 2. DNA of the CDR3: TGTGCCAGCAGCACTAGCGGGGGGTCCAAAAACATTCAGTACTTC. Its translation: CASSTSGGSKNIQYF.

The CDR3 DNA reads as TGTGCCAGCAGCCCTCGGACAGGGAGGGAGCAGTACTTC. Its translation: CASSPRTGREQYF. This rearrangement joins TRBV9 to TRBJ2-7; 8 positions match TRBD1. CDR1 SGDLS and CDR2 YYNGEE come from the germline V gene. The CDR3 spans 13 residues. Unmatched junction bases numbered 7, after V lost 4 bases and J lost 7 bases.

V is TRBV5-1 and J is TRBJ1-2; TRBD1 matches 7 bases. The CDR3 consists of 15 residues. Unmatched junction bases numbered 4, after V lost 0 bases and J lost 2 bases. The V gene's germline CDR1 is SGHRS and CDR2 YFSETQ. CDR3 amino acids: CASSLVQGENYGYTF. In DNA form, the CDR3 reads TGCGCCAGCAGCTTGGTCCAGGGGGAGAACTATGGCTACACCTTC.

The V and J genes are TRBV7-6 and TRBJ2-5, with 7 bases matching TRBD1. CDR1 and CDR2 from the germline V gene are SGHVS and FNYEAQ. The CDR3 length is 14 residues. V lost 5 bases, J lost 2 bases, and 5 bases stayed unmatched. The CDR3, as DNA: TGTGCCAGCAGCCGAGGGACAGTTCAAGAGACCCAGTACTTC. Translating it yields CASSRGTVQETQYF.